This passage covers 18 T cell receptor beta chains from one sample sequenced in a study of T-cell reconstitution after alpha-beta-depleted transplantation in children. The TCRbeta library was prepared with unique molecular identifiers. TCRdb ran MiXCR on the PCR reads and lists one entry per CDR3 protein. The table shows 420,000 or so distinct CDR3 sequences, with approximately 10% occurring only once. The sequencing used PBMCs from the stem cell graft donor, collected from the stem cell graft. All receptors come from a human donor who donated a stem cell graft to a child with acute myeloid leukemia.

The chain joins TRBV7-9 to TRBJ1-1; the D gene is possibly TRBD1 (6 bases). CDR3 size: 14 residues. Germline V gives CDR1 SEHNR, CDR2 FQNEAQ (reference sequence). V was shortened by 1 base and J by 3 bases, with 9 bases between the two germline ends. The CDR3 nucleotides are TGTGCCAGCAGCTTAGGACAGGCGGACACTGAAGCTTTCTTT. This encodes CASSLGQADTEAFF.

In this sample, this clonotype turned up many times. The rearrangement links TRBV11-1 to TRBJ2-2; no reliable D call. Germline loops: CDR1 SGHAT, CDR2 FQDESV (reference sequence). The V gene lost 5 bases and the J gene lost 8 bases, with 6 bases spanning the gap. CDR3 size: 11 residues. The CDR3 sequence is CASSAAGELFF. CDR3 nucleotide sequence: TGTGCCAGCAGCGCGGCTGGGGAGCTGTTTTTT.

V usage is TRBV20-1 and J usage is TRBJ1-2; no definite D call. Trimming took 7 bases from V and 4 from J, leaving 10 bases between them. This CDR3 spans 11 amino acids. The germline gives CDR1 DFQATT, CDR2 SNEGSKA (reference sequence). The chain's CDR3 is CSVRDPYGYTF. DNA for the CDR3: TGCAGTGTAAGGGATCCCTATGGCTACACCTTC.

A few counts support this clonotype. J is TRBJ2-3 and V is TRBV10-3; a possible D gene is TRBD2 (6 bases). The germline V gene has CDR1 ENHRY and CDR2 SYGVKD. V was pared by 2 bases and J by 3 bases, with 6 bases between. This CDR3 is 13 amino acids long. The CDR3 nucleotides are TGTGCCATCAGTGAGGCGGGGACAGATACGCAGTATTTT. Translating gives CAISEAGTDTQYF.

The chain joins TRBV11-1 to TRBJ2-1; D might be TRBD2 (6 bases). Germline V lookup: CDR1 SGHAT, CDR2 FQDESV (reference sequence). The CDR3 extends over 14 amino acids. Trimming stripped 8 bases from V and 4 bases from J, with 15 bases between. The CDR3 reads CASPGTSPYNEQFF. The CDR3 bases are TGTGCCAGCCCGGGTACTAGCCCGTACAATGAGCAGTTCTTC.

The rearrangement uses TRBV6-1 and TRBJ2-7, with 8 bases matching TRBD1. The CDR3 totals 16 residues. The J segment lost 4 bases and the V segment lost 1 base, leaving 9 bases of the junction unmatched. Looked up from germline, CDR1 is MNHNS and CDR2 is SASEGT. The CDR3 nucleotides are TGTGCCAGCAGTGAAGGCCCCTCCAGGGGGCTATACGAGCAGTACTTC. Residues: CASSEGPSRGLYEQYF.

This clonotype was seen only a few times. The J gene is TRBJ1-1, the V gene TRBV27; D ambiguous. Trimming pared 8 bases from V and 1 base from J, leaving 5 bases between. The CDR3 runs to 11 residues. The germline CDR1 and CDR2 sequences are MNHEY and SMNVEV (reference sequence). CDR3 sequence (DNA): TGTGCCAGCTTCCGGAACACTGAAGCTTTCTTT. It translates to CASFRNTEAFF.

This clonotype appeared a few times. The rearrangement links TRBV4-2 to TRBJ1-4; perhaps TRBD1 as D (6 bases). CDR1 is LGHNA, CDR2 YNFKEQ, per germline. Trimming removed 4 bases at V and 0 bases at J, with 12 bases between. The CDR3 totals 16 residues. This chain's CDR3 is CASSRRQDSTNEKLFF. The CDR3 coding sequence is TGTGCCAGCAGCCGCCGACAGGATTCAACTAATGAAAAACTGTTTTTT.

The V call is TRBV4-1, the J call TRBJ1-5; D is uncertain. Germline assignment: CDR1 MGHRA and CDR2 YSYEKL. There are 16 residues in the CDR3. Trimming took off 4 bases at V and 0 bases at J, with 13 bases between the two ends. The DNA of the CDR3 is TGCGCCAGCAGCCCCTACCCCTTCAATAGCAATCAGCCCCAGCATTTT. It encodes CASSPYPFNSNQPQHF.

This clonotype appeared a few times. The chain couples TRBV5-1 to TRBJ1-2, with a possible D match to TRBD1 (6 bases). Germline CDR1 and CDR2: SGHRS and YFSETQ. Trimming removed 4 bases at V and 4 bases at J, with 17 bases between. The CDR3 spans 15 residues. This CDR3 reads CASSHDGGAAYGYTF. Here the CDR3 DNA reads TGCGCCAGCAGCCACGATGGGGGGGCTGCCTATGGCTACACCTTC.

This clonotype appeared many times. The chain joins TRBV5-1 to TRBJ2-5; 8 bases are shared with TRBD2. The germline CDR1 and CDR2 sequences are SGHRS and YFSETQ. V shed 0 bases and J 4 bases; nucleotides not matched to a gene: 8. The CDR3 has 16 amino acids. In nucleotides, the CDR3 is TGCGCCAGCAGCTTGGCCGGGACTAGAGGAGGAGAGACCCAGTACTTC. Its protein is CASSLAGTRGGETQYF.

The rearrangement joins TRBV5-1 to TRBJ2-5; perhaps TRBD1 as D (6 bases). Germline CDR1 and CDR2: SGHRS and YFSETQ. Trimming removed 4 bases from V and 3 bases from J, with 16 bases in between. This CDR3 is 15 amino acids long. The CDR3 sequence: CASSRAGTNKETQYF. In DNA, the CDR3 is TGCGCCAGCAGCAGGGCAGGGACAAACAAAGAGACCCAGTACTTC. Full variable domain (rest looked up from reference TRBV5-1 and TRBJ2-5): KAGVTQTPRYLIKTRGQQVTLSCSPISGHRSVSWYQQTPGQGLQFLFEYFSETQRNKGNFPGRFSGRQFSNSRSEMNVSTLELGDSALYLCASSRAGTNKETQYFGPGTRLLVL.

The chain couples TRBV6-1 to TRBJ2-3; D tentatively reads TRBD1 or TRBD2 (5 bases each). Per germline, CDR1 MNHNS and CDR2 SASEGT. Trimming took off 7 bases at V and 2 bases at J, with 16 bases between the two ends. The CDR3 loop spans 15 amino acids. CDR3 protein: CASTPGRRSTDTQYF. The CDR3 DNA sequence: TGTGCCAGCACTCCGGGGCGCAGATCCACAGATACGCAGTATTTT.

This chain joins TRBV6-5 and TRBJ2-2; D is possibly TRBD2 (5 bases). The CDR3 loop spans 14 amino acids. The V and J ends lost 2 bases and 5 bases respectively, with 9 bases between them. Germline V CDR1 and CDR2: MNHEY, SVGAGI. CDR3 bases: TGTGCCAGCAGTTACCCCGGGGTGACCGGGGAGCTGTTTTTT. Amino acids: CASSYPGVTGELFF.

This clonotype has just a few counts. The chain recombines TRBV5-5 with TRBJ1-4, with D possibly matching TRBD1 (6 bases). Germline assignment: CDR1 SGHKS and CDR2 YYEKEE (reference sequence). The CDR3 is made up of 16 amino acids. The ends were cut back, 4 bases at V and 0 bases at J, with 13 bases in the middle. This chain's CDR3 is CASSTGTRSTNEKLFF. Written as DNA, the CDR3 is TGTGCCAGCAGCACCGGGACAAGATCAACTAATGAAAAACTGTTTTTT.

This clonotype was observed a few times. The chain uses TRBV6-2 or TRBV6-3 and TRBJ2-3, with 8 bases fitting TRBD2. J was trimmed by 6 bases and V by 0 bases; bases with no gene match: 8. This CDR3 comprises 16 residues. Germline lookup yields CDR1 MNHEY and CDR2 SVGEGT. In nucleotides, the CDR3 is TGTGCCAGCAGTTACTCCCCCAGCGGGAGAACCGATACGCAGTATTTT. Protein sequence: CASSYSPSGRTDTQYF.

The rearrangement joins TRBV6-1 to TRBJ1-5, with TRBD1 as a possible D gene (5 bases). V was cut by 5 bases and J by 5 bases, with 25 bases left in between. Per germline, CDR1 MNHNS and CDR2 SASEGT. This CDR3 contains 18 residues. The CDR3 region is CASSHSVGTGGSHQPQHF. The CDR3 DNA is TGTGCCAGCAGTCATTCCGTAGGAACAGGTGGAAGTCATCAGCCCCAGCATTTT.

This clonotype was picked up many times. The chain combines TRBV7-2 with TRBJ1-5, with 10 nucleotides matching TRBD1. CDR3 length: 17 amino acids. Germline V gene sequence: CDR1 SGHTA, CDR2 FQGNSA. After removal of 1 base from V and 5 bases from J, the junction contained 8 bases not matched to a gene. CDR3 sequence: CASSLVPGQGPYQPQHF. The CDR3 DNA is TGTGCCAGCAGCTTAGTTCCGGGACAGGGGCCCTATCAGCCCCAGCATTTT. The whole variable domain, remainder taken from reference TRBV7-2 and TRBJ1-5, is GAGVSQSPSNKVTEKGKDVELRCDPISGHTALYWYRQSLGQGLEFLIYFQGNSAPDKSGLPSDRFSAERTGGSVSTLTIQRTQQEDSAVYLCASSLVPGQGPYQPQHFGDGTRLSIL.